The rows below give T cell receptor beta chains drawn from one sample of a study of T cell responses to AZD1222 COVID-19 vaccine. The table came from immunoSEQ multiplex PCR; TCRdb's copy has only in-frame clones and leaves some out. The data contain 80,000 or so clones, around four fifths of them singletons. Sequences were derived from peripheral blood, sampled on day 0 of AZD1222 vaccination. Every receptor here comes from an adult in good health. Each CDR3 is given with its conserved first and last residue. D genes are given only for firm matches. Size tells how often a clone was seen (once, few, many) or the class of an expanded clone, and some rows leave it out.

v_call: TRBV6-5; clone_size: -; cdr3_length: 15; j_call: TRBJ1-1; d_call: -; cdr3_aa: CASSLGEVRNTEAFF; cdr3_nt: TGTGCCAGCAGTCTAGGGGAGGTTCGGAACACTGAAGCTTTCTTT
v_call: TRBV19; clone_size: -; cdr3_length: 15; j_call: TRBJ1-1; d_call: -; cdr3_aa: CASSRGEWLNTEAFF; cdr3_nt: TGTGCCAGTAGTAGGGGGGAATGGCTGAACACTGAAGCTTTCTTT
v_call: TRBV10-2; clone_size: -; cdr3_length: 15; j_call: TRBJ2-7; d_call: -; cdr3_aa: CASSEEPGESREQYF; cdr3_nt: TGCGCCAGCAGTGAGGAGCCCGGGGAATCGAGGGAGCAGTACTTC
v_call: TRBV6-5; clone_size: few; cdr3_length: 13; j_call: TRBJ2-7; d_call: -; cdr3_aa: CASSFSGVYEQYF; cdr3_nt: TGTGCCAGCAGTTTTTCCGGGGTTTACGAGCAGTACTTC
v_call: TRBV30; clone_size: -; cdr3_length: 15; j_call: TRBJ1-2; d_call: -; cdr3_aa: CAWSDTASRTDGYTF; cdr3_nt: TGTGCCTGGAGTGATACGGCCTCCCGGACGGATGGCTACACCTTC
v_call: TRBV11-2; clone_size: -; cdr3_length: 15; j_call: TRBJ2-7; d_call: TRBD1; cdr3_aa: CASSLGAGGQYEQYF; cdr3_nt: TGTGCCAGCAGCTTAGGGGCAGGGGGCCAGTACGAGCAGTACTTC
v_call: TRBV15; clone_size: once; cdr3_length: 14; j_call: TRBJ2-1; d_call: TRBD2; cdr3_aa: CATRGGGSNNEQFF; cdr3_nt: TGTGCCACGCGCGGCGGGGGTTCGAACAATGAGCAGTTCTTC
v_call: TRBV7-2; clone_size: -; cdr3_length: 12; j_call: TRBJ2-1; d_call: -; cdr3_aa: CASSLFHNEQFF; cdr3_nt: TGTGCCAGCAGCTTATTCCACAATGAGCAGTTCTTC
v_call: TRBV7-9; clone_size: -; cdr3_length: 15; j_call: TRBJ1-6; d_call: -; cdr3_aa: CASSLEGTVNSPLHF; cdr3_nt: TGTGCCAGCAGCTTAGAAGGGACGGTAAATTCACCCCTCCACTTT
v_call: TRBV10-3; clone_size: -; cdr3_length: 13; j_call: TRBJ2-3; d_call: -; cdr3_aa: CAISPPGTDTQYF; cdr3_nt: TGTGCCATCTCCCCCCCTGGAACAGATACGCAGTATTTT
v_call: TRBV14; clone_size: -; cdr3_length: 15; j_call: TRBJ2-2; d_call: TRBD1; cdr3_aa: CASSRTGTDGGELFF; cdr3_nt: TGTGCCAGCAGCCGAACCGGGACAGACGGCGGGGAGCTGTTTTTT
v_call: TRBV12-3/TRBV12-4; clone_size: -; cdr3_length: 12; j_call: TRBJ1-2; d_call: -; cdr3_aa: CASSLGNYGYTF; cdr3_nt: TGTGCCAGCAGTTTGGGAAACTATGGCTACACCTTC
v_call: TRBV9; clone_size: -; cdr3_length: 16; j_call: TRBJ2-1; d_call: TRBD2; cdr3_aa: CASSVGGRDSYNEQFF; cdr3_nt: TGTGCCAGCAGCGTAGGCGGGAGGGACTCCTACAATGAGCAGTTCTTC
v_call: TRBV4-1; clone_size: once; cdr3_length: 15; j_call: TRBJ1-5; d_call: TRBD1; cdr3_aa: CASSRGTGDNQPQHF; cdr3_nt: TGCGCCAGCAGCAGGGGGACAGGGGACAATCAGCCCCAGCATTTT
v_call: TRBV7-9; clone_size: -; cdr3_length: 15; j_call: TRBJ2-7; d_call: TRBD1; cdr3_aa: CASSPRTGVSYEQYF; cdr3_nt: TGTGCCAGCAGCCCGAGGACAGGGGTGTCCTACGAGCAGTACTTC
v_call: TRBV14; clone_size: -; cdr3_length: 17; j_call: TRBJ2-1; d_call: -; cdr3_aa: CASSQGSPGTLVIEQFF; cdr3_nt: TGTGCCAGCAGCCAAGGATCACCCGGGACCCTAGTCATTGAGCAGTTCTTC
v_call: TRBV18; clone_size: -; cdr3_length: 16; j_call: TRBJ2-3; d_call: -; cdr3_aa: CASSPVGGPSADTQYF; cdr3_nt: TGTGCCAGCTCACCAGTGGGGGGGCCCTCGGCAGATACGCAGTATTTT
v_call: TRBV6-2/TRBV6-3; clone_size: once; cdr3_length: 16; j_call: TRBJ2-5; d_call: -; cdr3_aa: CASSRAVLAPARTQYF; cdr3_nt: TGTGCCAGCAGCCGCGCTGTGCTAGCGCCGGCTAGGACCCAGTACTTC
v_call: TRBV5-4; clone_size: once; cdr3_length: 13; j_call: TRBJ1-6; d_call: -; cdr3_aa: CASRPRGNSPLHF; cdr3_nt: TGTGCCAGCAGACCCCGGGGGAATTCACCCCTCCACTTT
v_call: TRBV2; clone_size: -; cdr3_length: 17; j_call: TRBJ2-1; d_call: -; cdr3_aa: CASSEDPPLSSYNEQFF; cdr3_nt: TGTGCCAGCAGTGAAGACCCTCCGCTGAGCTCCTACAATGAGCAGTTCTTC
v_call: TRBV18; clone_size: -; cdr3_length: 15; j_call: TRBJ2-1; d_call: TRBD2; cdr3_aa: CASSPPGGNDNEQFF; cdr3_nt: TGTGCCAGCTCACCCCCGGGGGGGAATGACAATGAGCAGTTCTTC
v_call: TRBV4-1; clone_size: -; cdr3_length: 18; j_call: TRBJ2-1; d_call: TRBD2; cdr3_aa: CASSHGSGGAEPYNEQFF; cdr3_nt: TGCGCCAGCAGCCACGGTAGCGGGGGGGCTGAACCCTACAATGAGCAGTTCTTC
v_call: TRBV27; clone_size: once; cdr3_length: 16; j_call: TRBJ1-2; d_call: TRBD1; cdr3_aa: CASSLLRDRDIYGYTF; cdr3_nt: TGTGCCAGCAGTTTGTTAAGGGACAGAGATATCTATGGCTACACCTTC
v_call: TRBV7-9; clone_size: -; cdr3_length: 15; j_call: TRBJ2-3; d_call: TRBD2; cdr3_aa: CASKTSGLSTDTQYF; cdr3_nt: TGTGCCAGCAAAACTAGCGGTCTTAGCACAGATACGCAGTATTTT
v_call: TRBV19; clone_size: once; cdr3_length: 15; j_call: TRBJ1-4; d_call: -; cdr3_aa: CASSIPSRGGEKLFF; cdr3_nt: TGTGCCAGTAGTATCCCTTCCAGGGGAGGTGAAAAACTGTTTTTT
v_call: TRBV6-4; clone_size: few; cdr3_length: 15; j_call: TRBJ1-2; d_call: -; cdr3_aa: CASSAGWGENYGYTF; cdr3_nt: TGTGCCAGCAGTGCGGGATGGGGGGAAAACTATGGCTACACCTTC
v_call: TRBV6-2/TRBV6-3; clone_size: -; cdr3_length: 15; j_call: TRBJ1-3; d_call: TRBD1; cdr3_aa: CASSTGTVSGNTIYF; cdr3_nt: TGTGCCAGCAGTACCGGGACAGTCTCTGGAAACACCATATATTTT
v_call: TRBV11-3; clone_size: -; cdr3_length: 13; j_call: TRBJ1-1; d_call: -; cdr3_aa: CASSLYADTEAFF; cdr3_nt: TGTGCCAGCAGCTTATACGCGGACACTGAAGCTTTCTTT
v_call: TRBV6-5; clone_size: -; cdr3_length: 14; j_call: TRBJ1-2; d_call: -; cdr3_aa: CASSYWGGNYGYTF; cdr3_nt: TGTGCCAGCAGTTACTGGGGAGGGAACTATGGCTACACCTTC
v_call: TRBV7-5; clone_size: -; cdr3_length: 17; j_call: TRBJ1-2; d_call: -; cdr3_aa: CARRRIPGQGAWDGYTF; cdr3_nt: TGTGCCAGAAGACGTATCCCGGGACAGGGGGCTTGGGATGGCTACACCTTC
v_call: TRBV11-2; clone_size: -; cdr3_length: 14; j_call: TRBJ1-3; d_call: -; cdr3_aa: CASSLMVGGNTIYF; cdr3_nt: TGTGCCAGCAGCTTAATGGTAGGCGGAAACACCATATATTTT
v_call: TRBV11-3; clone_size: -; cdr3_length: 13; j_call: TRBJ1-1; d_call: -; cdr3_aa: CASSSNLGTEAFF; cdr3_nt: TGTGCCAGCAGCTCTAACCTTGGGACTGAAGCTTTCTTT
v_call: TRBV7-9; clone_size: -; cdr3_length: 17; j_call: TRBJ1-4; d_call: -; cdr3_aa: CASSPNADRKKNEKLFF; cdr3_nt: TGTGCCAGCAGCCCAAACGCCGACAGAAAGAAGAATGAAAAACTGTTTTTT
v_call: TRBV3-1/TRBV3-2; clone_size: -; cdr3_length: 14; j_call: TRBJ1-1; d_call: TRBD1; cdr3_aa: CASRPTGVNTEAFF; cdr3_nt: TGTGCCAGCAGACCTACAGGGGTTAACACTGAAGCTTTCTTT
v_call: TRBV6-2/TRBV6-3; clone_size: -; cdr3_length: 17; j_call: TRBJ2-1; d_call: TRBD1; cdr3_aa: CASSYATGKVMYNEQFF; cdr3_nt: TGTGCCAGCAGTTACGCGACAGGGAAGGTGATGTACAATGAGCAGTTCTTC
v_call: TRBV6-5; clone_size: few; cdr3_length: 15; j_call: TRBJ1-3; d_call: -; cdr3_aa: CASSSASVSGNTIYF; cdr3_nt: TGTGCCAGCAGTTCAGCTAGTGTGTCTGGAAACACCATATATTTT
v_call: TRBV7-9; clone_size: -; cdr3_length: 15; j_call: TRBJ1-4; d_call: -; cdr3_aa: CASRPEAGAVGKLFF; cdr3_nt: TGTGCCAGCAGACCAGAGGCAGGGGCTGTTGGAAAACTGTTTTTT
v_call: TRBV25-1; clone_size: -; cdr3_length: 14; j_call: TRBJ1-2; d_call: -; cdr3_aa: CASSDFTTQGGYTF; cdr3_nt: TGTGCCAGCAGTGATTTTACAACACAGGGAGGCTACACCTTC
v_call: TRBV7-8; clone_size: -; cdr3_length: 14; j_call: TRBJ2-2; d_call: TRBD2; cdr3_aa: CASTRLAGTGELFF; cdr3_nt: TGTGCCAGCACACGACTAGCGGGGACCGGGGAGCTGTTTTTT
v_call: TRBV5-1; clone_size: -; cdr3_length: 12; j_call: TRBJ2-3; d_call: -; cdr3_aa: CASRDAADTQYF; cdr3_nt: TGCGCCAGCAGGGATGCAGCAGATACGCAGTATTTT
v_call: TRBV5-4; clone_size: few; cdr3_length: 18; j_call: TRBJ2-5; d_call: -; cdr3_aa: CASSLGSRGQGTGGSQYF; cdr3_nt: TGTGCCAGCAGCTTGGGCTCACGGGGACAGGGTACGGGAGGGTCCCAGTACTTC
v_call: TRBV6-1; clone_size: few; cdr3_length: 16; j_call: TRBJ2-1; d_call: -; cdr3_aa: CASSEYLTALYNEQFF; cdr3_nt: TGTGCCAGCAGTGAATATTTGACAGCCCTATACAATGAGCAGTTCTTC
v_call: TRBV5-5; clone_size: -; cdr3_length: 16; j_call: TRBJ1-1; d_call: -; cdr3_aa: CASSLGEVRGQLEAFF; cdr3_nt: TGTGCCAGCAGCTTGGGGGAGGTACGGGGGCAACTTGAAGCTTTCTTT
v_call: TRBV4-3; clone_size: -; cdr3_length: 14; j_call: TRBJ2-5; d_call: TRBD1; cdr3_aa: CASSQGTGQETQYF; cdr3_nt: TGCGCCAGCAGCCAAGGGACAGGACAAGAGACCCAGTACTTC
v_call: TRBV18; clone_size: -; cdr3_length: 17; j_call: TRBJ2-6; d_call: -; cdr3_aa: CASSPGRSGSGANVLTF; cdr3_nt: TGTGCCAGCTCACCGGGCAGGTCCGGCTCTGGGGCCAACGTCCTGACTTTC
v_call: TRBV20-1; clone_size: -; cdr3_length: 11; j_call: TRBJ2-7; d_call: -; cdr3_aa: CSATDRQEQYF; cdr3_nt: TGCAGTGCTACCGATCGACAGGAGCAGTACTTC
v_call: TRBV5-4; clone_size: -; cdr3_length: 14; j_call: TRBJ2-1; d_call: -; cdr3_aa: CASSTRTGRGEQFF; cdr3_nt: TGTGCCAGCAGCACCCGGACAGGGAGGGGTGAGCAGTTCTTC
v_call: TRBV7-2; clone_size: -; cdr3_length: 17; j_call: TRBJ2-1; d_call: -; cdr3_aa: CASSLNGGLLRRNEQFF; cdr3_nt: TGTGCCAGCAGCCTCAACGGGGGCCTCTTAAGACGGAATGAGCAGTTCTTC
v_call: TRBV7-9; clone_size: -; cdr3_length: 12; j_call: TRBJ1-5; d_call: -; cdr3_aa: CASTADNQPQHF; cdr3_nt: TGTGCCAGCACCGCCGATAATCAGCCCCAGCATTTT
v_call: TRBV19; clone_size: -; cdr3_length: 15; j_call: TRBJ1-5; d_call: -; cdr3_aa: CASNRASGGNQPQHF; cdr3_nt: TGTGCCAGTAACAGGGCATCAGGGGGCAATCAGCCCCAGCATTTT
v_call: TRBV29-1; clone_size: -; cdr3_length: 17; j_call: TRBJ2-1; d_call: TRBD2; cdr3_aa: CSVEAGTSGSSYNEQFF; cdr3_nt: TGCAGCGTTGAGGCCGGGACTAGCGGGAGCTCCTACAATGAGCAGTTCTTC
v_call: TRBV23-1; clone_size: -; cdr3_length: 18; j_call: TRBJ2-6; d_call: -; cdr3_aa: CASSQDRNSLSGANVLTF; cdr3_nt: TGCGCCAGCAGTCAGGACAGAAACTCCCTCTCTGGGGCCAACGTCCTGACTTTC
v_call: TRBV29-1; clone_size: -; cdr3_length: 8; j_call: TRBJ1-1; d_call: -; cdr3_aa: CSVGFSFF; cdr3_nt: TGCAGCGTCGGTTTCTCTTTCTTT
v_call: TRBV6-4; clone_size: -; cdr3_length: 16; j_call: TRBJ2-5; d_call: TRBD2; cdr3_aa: CASSPSSGGSFKTQYF; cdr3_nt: TGTGCCAGCAGCCCCTCTAGCGGGGGGTCTTTTAAGACCCAGTACTTC
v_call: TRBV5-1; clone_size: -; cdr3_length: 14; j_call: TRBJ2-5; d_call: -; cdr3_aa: CASSATSQQETQYF; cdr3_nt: TGCGCCAGCAGCGCGACTAGTCAACAAGAGACCCAGTACTTC
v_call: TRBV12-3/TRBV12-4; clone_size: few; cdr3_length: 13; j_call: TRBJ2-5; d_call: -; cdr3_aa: CASSFPSERAQYF; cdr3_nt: TGTGCCAGCAGTTTCCCTAGCGAAAGGGCCCAGTACTTC
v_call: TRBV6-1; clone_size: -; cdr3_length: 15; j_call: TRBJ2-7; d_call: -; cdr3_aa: CASSDGTPFTYEQYF; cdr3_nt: TGTGCCAGCAGTGATGGGACACCATTTACCTACGAGCAGTACTTC
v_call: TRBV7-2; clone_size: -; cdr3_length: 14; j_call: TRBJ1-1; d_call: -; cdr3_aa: CASSELGGSTEAFF; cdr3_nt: TGTGCCAGCAGCGAATTAGGGGGATCCACTGAAGCTTTCTTT
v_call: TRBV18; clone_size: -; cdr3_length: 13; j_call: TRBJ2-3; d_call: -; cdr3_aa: CASSAQSEGTQYF; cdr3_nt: TGTGCCAGCTCAGCGCAGTCTGAGGGTACGCAGTATTTT